This is a list of T cell receptor beta chains from one sample in a study of post-analysis software for immune sequencing data. In TCRdb, the PCR reads were re-called with MiXCR into one record per CDR3 protein. The sample consists of some 240,000 distinct CDR3 sequences, around 34% of them appearing once. Sequencing input: blood. The source of these receptors is a girl aged 10 to 17 with multiple sclerosis. The CDR3 runs from the conserved cysteine through the conserved F or W. A D gene is named only where the DNA matches it firmly. The size field is filled for only some rows; it gives once, few, many or a size class.

clone size,J gene,V gene,D gene,CDR3 protein,CDR3 DNA
few,TRBJ2-1,TRBV12-3/TRBV12-4,NA,CASSLGDSPLEQFF,TGTGCCAGCAGTTTGGGGGATTCTCCCCTTGAGCAGTTCTTC
NA,TRBJ1-2,TRBV7-2,NA,CASSLDLQGSTF,TGTGCCAGCAGCTTAGACCTACAGGGAAGCACCTTC
many,TRBJ2-1,TRBV27,TRBD2,CANSSPSGSSYNEQFF,TGTGCCAACAGTTCACCTAGCGGGAGTTCCTACAATGAGCAGTTCTTC
many,TRBJ2-5,TRBV15,TRBD2,CATSRGASGQETQYF,TGTGCCACCAGCAGAGGGGCTAGCGGCCAAGAGACCCAGTACTTC
NA,TRBJ2-7,TRBV6-1,NA,CASSEGVPTYEQYF,TGTGCCAGCAGTGAGGGGGTCCCGACCTACGAGCAGTACTTC
many,TRBJ2-7,TRBV29-1,NA,CSVAVETGISYEQYF,TGCAGCGTTGCCGTTGAGACAGGAATCTCCTACGAGCAGTACTTC
few,TRBJ1-5,TRBV4-2,NA,CASSQEGYNQPQHF,TGTGCCAGCAGCCAAGAGGGGTACAATCAGCCCCAGCATTTT
few,TRBJ1-3,TRBV29-1,NA,CSVAQGGNTIYF,TGCAGCGTTGCACAGGGAGGAAACACCATATATTTT
NA,TRBJ1-4,TRBV6-1,TRBD1,CASRSPAWQGAREKLFF,TGTGCCAGCAGGTCCCCCGCCTGGCAGGGGGCCCGAGAAAAACTGTTTTTT
many,TRBJ1-2,TRBV3-1,NA,CASSSTGGGLDGYTF,TGTGCCAGCAGCTCTACGGGGGGGGGTCTCGATGGCTACACCTTC
few,TRBJ1-4,TRBV20-1,NA,CSARGDGGRHVEKLFF,TGCAGTGCTAGAGGGGACGGAGGGAGGCATGTTGAAAAACTGTTTTTT
many,TRBJ1-4,TRBV11-2,NA,CASSLEGALSSTNEKLFF,TGTGCCAGCAGCTTAGAAGGGGCTCTTAGTTCAACTAATGAAAAACTGTTTTTT
NA,TRBJ2-2,TRBV5-6,TRBD1,CASRWDRGQTGELFF,TGTGCCAGCAGATGGGACAGGGGGCAGACCGGGGAGCTGTTTTTT
NA,TRBJ2-1,TRBV3-1,NA,CASSQERDERFF,TGTGCCAGCAGCCAAGAAAGGGATGAGCGGTTCTTC
NA,TRBJ2-3,TRBV29-1,TRBD2,CSVAFGSGVITDTQYF,TGCAGCGTTGCCTTCGGTAGCGGGGTTATCACAGATACGCAGTATTTT
NA,TRBJ2-1,TRBV20-1,TRBD1,CSARDLRDRGGNEQFF,TGCAGTGCTAGAGATCTGAGGGACAGGGGAGGCAATGAGCAGTTCTTC
many,TRBJ2-3,TRBV20-1,NA,CSAIGRRITDTQYF,TGCAGTGCTATTGGGAGAAGGATAACAGATACGCAGTATTTT
NA,TRBJ1-1,TRBV29-1,TRBD1,CSAKGQANTEAFF,TGCAGCGCTAAGGGACAGGCGAACACTGAAGCTTTCTTT
many,TRBJ2-3,TRBV20-1,NA,CSASGKAEDTQYF,TGCAGTGCTTCCGGCAAGGCCGAAGATACGCAGTATTTT
few,TRBJ1-1,TRBV7-9,TRBD1,CASSKGTVNEAFF,TGTGCCAGCAGCAAGGGGACAGTGAACGAAGCTTTCTTT
NA,TRBJ2-4,TRBV20-1,NA,CSASLRGNPKNIQYF,TGCAGTGCTAGTTTGAGGGGAAATCCCAAAAACATTCAGTACTTC
NA,TRBJ2-1,TRBV20-1,NA,CSAQDPSSYNEQFF,TGCAGTGCTCAGGACCCGAGCTCCTACAATGAGCAGTTCTTC
NA,TRBJ2-5,TRBV7-8,TRBD2,CASSVTSGFRETQYF,TGTGCCAGCAGCGTAACTAGCGGGTTTAGGGAGACCCAGTACTTC
NA,TRBJ1-1,TRBV12-3/TRBV12-4,NA,CASSPMKGMNTEAFF,TGTGCCAGCAGTCCAATGAAGGGGATGAACACTGAAGCTTTCTTT
NA,TRBJ2-1,TRBV5-6,TRBD1,CASTQTGNPYNEQFF,TGTGCCAGCACCCAGACAGGGAATCCCTACAATGAGCAGTTCTTC
few,TRBJ1-5,TRBV7-8,NA,CASSPRRGVAGNQPQHF,TGTGCCAGCAGCCCACGGCGTGGGGTGGCGGGCAATCAGCCCCAGCATTTT
many,TRBJ1-4,TRBV6-5,NA,CASSPPGASNEKLFF,TGTGCCAGCAGTCCGCCCGGGGCCTCTAATGAAAAACTGTTTTTT
NA,TRBJ2-1,TRBV2,NA,CASSRSVGVEQFF,TGTGCCAGCAGTCGGAGTGTCGGGGTTGAGCAGTTCTTC
many,TRBJ1-5,TRBV5-4,TRBD1,CASSDGTGNQPQHF,TGTGCCAGCAGCGATGGGACAGGGAATCAGCCCCAGCATTTT
many,TRBJ2-5,TRBV20-1,NA,CSARSTQITGTQYF,TGCAGTGCTAGAAGCACGCAGATTACAGGGACCCAGTACTTC
NA,TRBJ2-3,TRBV6-4,TRBD1,CASSTGQGPDTQYF,TGTGCCAGCAGTACAGGACAGGGTCCAGATACGCAGTATTTT
many,TRBJ1-2,TRBV12-3/TRBV12-4,NA,CASSLNSGGYTF,TGTGCCAGCAGCCTCAATAGTGGTGGCTACACCTTC
NA,TRBJ1-2,TRBV6-6,NA,CATWKGGGYGYTF,TGTGCCACTTGGAAGGGGGGAGGCTATGGCTACACCTTC
NA,TRBJ2-5,TRBV5-1,TRBD2,CASSLDPSGGSETQYF,TGCGCCAGCAGCTTGGATCCTAGCGGGGGATCAGAGACCCAGTACTTC
many,TRBJ1-2,TRBV6-1,NA,CASSVRPMGHGYTF,TGTGCCAGCAGTGTCCGCCCAATGGGACATGGCTACACCTTC
many,TRBJ1-2,TRBV6-1,NA,CASSEATQGVYGYTF,TGTGCCAGCAGTGAAGCCACACAGGGAGTATATGGCTACACCTTC
many,TRBJ1-2,TRBV18,NA,CASSPPGAYGYTF,TGTGCCAGCTCACCACCAGGGGCTTATGGCTACACCTTC
NA,TRBJ1-1,TRBV27,NA,CASSFWQNTEAFF,TGTGCCAGCAGTTTTTGGCAGAACACTGAAGCTTTCTTT
many,TRBJ2-5,TRBV6-6,NA,CASSYSPSLETQYF,TGTGCCAGCAGTTACTCGCCTAGCCTGGAGACCCAGTACTTC
many,TRBJ2-5,TRBV7-9,NA,CASSLRSLRLETQYF,TGTGCCAGCAGCCTGCGGAGTCTTAGGCTAGAGACCCAGTACTTC
few,TRBJ2-5,TRBV11-3,NA,CASSNRGTQQETQYF,TGTGCCAGCAGCAATAGGGGGACGCAACAAGAGACCCAGTACTTC
NA,TRBJ1-5,TRBV6-4,TRBD1,CASSATTGDGQPQHF,TGTGCCAGCAGTGCAACGACAGGGGACGGGCAGCCCCAGCATTTT
many,TRBJ2-1,TRBV29-1,NA,CSVENLRDWTGEQFF,TGCAGCGTTGAAAACTTGCGGGACTGGACCGGTGAGCAGTTCTTC
NA,TRBJ1-1,TRBV5-1,TRBD1,CASSPEGAPNTEAFF,TGCGCCAGCAGCCCGGAGGGGGCCCCGAACACTGAAGCTTTCTTT
few,TRBJ1-5,TRBV29-1,NA,CSVDLGVGQPQHF,TGCAGCGTTGATTTAGGGGTCGGTCAGCCCCAGCATTTT
NA,TRBJ2-5,TRBV7-3,NA,CASSLIQGGGQYF,TGTGCCAGCAGCTTAATCCAAGGAGGTGGGCAGTACTTC
NA,TRBJ1-1,TRBV19,NA,CASRIFMTPLSVNTEAFF,TGTGCCAGTAGGATATTTATGACGCCGTTGAGTGTGAACACTGAAGCTTTCTTT
NA,TRBJ2-5,TRBV6-2/TRBV6-3,NA,CASSYDRETQYF,TGTGCCAGCAGTTACGATCGGGAGACCCAGTACTTC
few,TRBJ1-5,TRBV7-2,NA,CASSLAHWGPGRSNQPQHF,TGTGCCAGCAGCTTAGCGCACTGGGGACCGGGACGGAGCAATCAGCCCCAGCATTTT
NA,TRBJ2-7,TRBV28,TRBD1,CASSRSGQGDYEQYF,TGTGCCAGCAGTCGCAGCGGACAGGGGGACTACGAGCAGTACTTC
once,TRBJ2-6,TRBV6-1,TRBD1,CASTYRTGQYSGANVRTF,TGTGCCAGCACCTACAGGACAGGACAATACTCTGGGGCCAACGTCCGGACTTTC
NA,TRBJ1-2,TRBV7-2,TRBD1,CASSSGTDIYGYTF,TGTGCCAGCAGCTCCGGGACAGATATCTATGGCTACACCTTC
many,TRBJ2-1,TRBV9,NA,CASSVGGDYNEQFF,TGTGCCAGCAGCGTGGGAGGAGATTACAATGAGCAGTTCTTC
many,TRBJ1-6,TRBV6-4,NA,CASSGVNSPLHF,TGTGCCAGCAGTGGCGTAAATTCACCCCTCCACTTT
few,TRBJ1-2,TRBV19,TRBD1,CASSIATGNFYGYTF,TGTGCCAGTAGTATAGCGACAGGGAATTTCTATGGCTACACCTTC
many,TRBJ2-5,TRBV7-6,NA,CASSLAPLVSVVPAAQYF,TGTGCCAGCAGCTTAGCCCCTCTAGTGTCGGTGGTCCCCGCGGCCCAGTACTTC
few,TRBJ2-4,TRBV20-1,NA,CSATQPIENIQYF,TGCAGTGCTACCCAACCCATAGAAAACATTCAGTACTTC
many,TRBJ2-3,TRBV29-1,TRBD2,CSVSTSITDTQYF,TGCAGTGTTTCGACTAGCATCACAGATACGCAGTATTTT